This T cell receptor (beta chain) comes out of a study of T cell changes during pregnancy in multiple sclerosis. Germline loops: CDR1 SGHTA, CDR2 FQGNSA. V was pared by 4 bases and J by 3 bases, with 7 bases between. The CDR3 consists of 12 residues. This table comes from immunoSEQ multiplex PCR, and its TCRdb copy is limited to in-frame clones, with some not included. In the table there are tens of thousands of clones, roughly 91% of which are singletons. The J gene is TRBJ2-7, the V gene TRBV7-2, with a tentative D call TRBD2 (5 bases). The sequenced sample was CD4+ T cells from peripheral blood mononuclear cells, obtained in the third trimester of pregnancy. The TCR comes from a female donor with multiple sclerosis, enrolled in a pregnancy study. CDR3 amino acids: CASSYTSYEQYF. The CDR3 DNA sequence: TGTGCCAGCAGCTATACTAGCTACGAGCAGTACTTC.